Given below is one T cell receptor (beta chain) in context. Its antigen specificity is not known. This sample was sequenced with an Illumina HiSeq 2000. TCR beta cDNA libraries were prepared using 5'RACE template switching, which introduced a universal primer site and unique molecular identifiers. cDNA synthesis was primed from the TCR beta constant segment, followed by two successive PCR amplification steps. The published analysis was carried out like this. MIGEC was used to demultiplex reads and group the reads by UMI, and MiTCR was used to assemble and quantify clonotypes. To remove erroneous sequences, TCR cDNA sequences were retained only when supported by two or more reads. The tcR package was used for downstream repertoire analysis, with clonotypes matched between fractions based on CDR3 nucleotide sequence plus V segment. VDJmatch was used to annotate antigen specificity against VDJdb, with one amino acid substitution in CDR3 allowed. Through TCRdb reprocessing, the reads give one entry per CDR3 protein sequence; DNA is omitted. Clone size and V and J calls follow TCRdb, not the original study. The sample table includes fewer than 400,000 distinct CDR3 sequences. The ten largest make up approximately 12% of the sample.

This sample was included in a study of T cells expressing NK-cell markers (dated by TCRdb to 2020 to 2021). Background on the whole study: Three sorted T-cell subsets (CD3+CD56+NKG2C+, CD3+CD56+NKG2C- and CD3+CD56-NKG2C+) from eight donors had their TCR beta-chain repertoires profiled. Among the eight sequenced donors, only one was HCMV-seronegative, while the other seven were HCMV-seropositive. Sequencing of the libraries produced 2 x 150 bp reads on Illumina HiSeq 2000/2500, MiSeq or NextSeq. All eight donors whose samples were sequenced were randomly selected healthy volunteers, three of them men and five women. Paper-wide results and their limitations: For five or six donors, the dominant CD3+CD56+NKG2C+ clonotypes were among the top 10 CD8+ clonotypes and accounted for about 1.0-8% of CD8+ T cells. Those dominant clonotypes were again the most abundant among CD3+CD56-NKG2C+ cells in a few donors, at 28.3-60.1%. Whether the expanded NKG2C-expressing T cell clones were specific for HCMV antigens was left unclear.

To determine HCMV serostatus, a commercial ELISA kit was used to detect HCMV-specific IgG in serum. Peripheral blood mononuclear cells were isolated from blood by Ficoll density gradient centrifugation. This receptor was identified in a woman aged 45-60 years in good health. Donor details come from another sample of the same person, matched by shared clones. Sample: blood T cells: a sorted CD56 or NKG2C T cell subset, CD4+ or CD8+ T cells, or bulk PBMC T cells (not recorded which).

CDR3 loop: CATLTRGTVMITDTQYF. The rearrangement joined TRBV7-9 to TRBJ2-3. CDR1 and CDR2, per the germline V gene (reference sequence), are SEHNR and FQNEAQ. From its cysteine to its phenylalanine, the CDR3 spans 17 amino acids. Only the protein is available.